This passage covers 24 T cell receptor beta chains from one sample sequenced in a study of molecular identifiers for immune sequencing clone quantification. TCRdb independently ran MiXCR on the PCR reads; one entry per CDR3 protein. The profile covers about 320,000 distinct CDR3 sequences, with about 22% appearing a single time and 0.74% taken by the ten largest. Source material: naive CD8+ T cells from blood, with Jurkat cell RNA spiked in. Subset given: FACS-sorted CD8+CD4-CCR7+CD45RA+ naive T cells. Receptor source: a human donor in good health. Some libraries in this study had Jurkat cell RNA spiked in.

This clonotype was found many times. V gene TRBV7-2 combines with J gene TRBJ2-1, with 7 bases lining up with TRBD1. This CDR3 is built from 15 residues. Germline V gene lookup returns CDR1 SGHTA and CDR2 FQGNSA. Unmatched junction bases numbered 4, after V lost 5 bases and J lost 0 bases. The CDR3 bases are TGTGCCAGCAGCCTATGGGACAGCTCCTACAATGAGCAGTTCTTC. Translated: CASSLWDSSYNEQFF. Complete variable domain (other parts from reference TRBV7-2 and TRBJ2-1): GAGVSQSPSNKVTEKGKDVELRCDPISGHTALYWYRQSLGQGLEFLIYFQGNSAPDKSGLPSDRFSAERTGGSVSTLTIQRTQQEDSAVYLCASSLWDSSYNEQFFGPGTRLTVL.

Ten or more counts support this clonotype. This chain connects TRBV7-6 to TRBJ2-3; D unresolved. Trimming cost V 5 bases and J 2 bases, with 17 bases left between them. This CDR3 comprises 16 residues. CDR1 is SGHVS and CDR2 is FNYEAQ in the germline V gene. CDR3: CASSLTRVTDTDTQYF. Written as DNA, the CDR3 is TGTGCCAGCAGCCTCACCCGGGTCACGGACACAGATACGCAGTATTTT.

As regards this clonotype: This may be a read error, as it is one base from a much larger clone. This chain uses TRBV7-8 with TRBJ1-4; TRBD1 is a possible D gene (5 bases). CDR3 length: 20 amino acids. Trimming removed 4 bases at V and 5 bases at J, with 29 bases between. Germline V gene data show CDR1 as SGHVS and CDR2 as FQNEAQ. CDR3 protein: CASSSPPPATEPGPNEKLFF. DNA of the CDR3: TGTGCCAGCAGCTCTCCCCCCCCGGCCACTGAGCCAGGGCCAAATGAAAAACTGTTTTTT.

On this clonotype: Since a much larger clone is just one base distant, this may be a read error. V is TRBV7-9 and J is TRBJ1-1; TRBD1 is a possible D gene (5 bases). The germline CDR1 and CDR2 sequences are SEHNR and FQNEAQ (reference sequence). The V end was cut by 6 bases, the J end by 3 bases, with 20 bases between. CDR3 length: 16 residues. Here the CDR3 DNA reads TGTGCCAGCAGTCCCCGGGGGGTACAAAGGGACACTGAAGCTTTCTTT. This gives the protein CASSPRGVQRDTEAFF.

This clonotype was observed a handful of times. The chain employs TRBV20-1 and TRBJ2-1; tentative D call: TRBD1 (6 bases). Germline lookup yields CDR1 DFQATT and CDR2 SNEGSKA (reference sequence). The germline V and J ends were trimmed by 0 bases and 5 bases, with 14 bases remaining between them. This CDR3 region has 15 residues. In DNA, the CDR3 is TGCAGTGCTAGAGAAATTTTAGGGGGTGACAATGAGCAGTTCTTC. It specifies CSAREILGGDNEQFF.

This clonotype was seen more than once but under ten times. The chain couples TRBV7-9 to TRBJ2-3; D remains unclear. Per the germline V gene, CDR1 is SEHNR and CDR2 is FQNEAQ (reference sequence). The CDR3 spans 15 residues. With 0 bases removed from V and 3 bases from J, the gap between germline ends came to 10 bases. CDR3 sequence: CASSLASAFTDTQYF. CDR3 DNA: TGTGCCAGCAGCTTAGCTTCGGCTTTTACAGATACGCAGTATTTT. Full variable domain (outside the CDR3, taken from reference TRBV7-9 and TRBJ2-3): DTGVSQNPRHKITKRGQNVTFRCDPISEHNRLYWYRQTLGQGPEFLTYFQNEAQLEKSRLLSDRFSAERPKGSFSTLEIQRTEQGDSAMYLCASSLASAFTDTQYFGPGTRLTVL.

The chain uses TRBV27 and TRBJ1-1, with 7 bases matching TRBD1. V shed 2 bases, J shed 6 bases, and the junction held 6 bases outside the gene matches. Germline V CDR1 and CDR2: MNHEY, SMNVEV (reference sequence). The length of the CDR3 is 14 residues. CDR3 region: CASSLEGASSEAFF. CDR3 sequence (DNA): TGTGCCAGCAGTTTAGAGGGGGCGAGTTCTGAAGCTTTCTTT.

As for this clonotype: This CDR3 fails to terminate in the conserved phenylalanine or tryptophan, so it likely reflects a read error. The chain combines TRBV7-9 with TRBJ2-5, with 10 nucleotides matching TRBD1. CDR3 length equals 15 residues. The V gene's germline CDR1 is SEHNR and CDR2 FQNEAQ (reference sequence). The CDR3 DNA follows: TGTGCCAGCAGCCCTTTGACAGGGGGCGAAGAAACCCAGTACTCC. Amino acids: CASSPLTGGEETQYS.

The rearrangement uses TRBV27 and TRBJ2-1; D assignment may be TRBD1 or TRBD2 (5 bases each). The CDR3 is made up of 13 amino acids. CDR1 and CDR2 (germline): MNHEY, SMNVEV (reference sequence). The germline V and J ends were trimmed by 4 bases and 8 bases, with 12 bases remaining between them. In nucleotides, the CDR3 is TGTGCCAGCAGTTCTACACGGGGCCATGAGCAGTTCTTC. Protein: CASSSTRGHEQFF.

With respect to this clonotype: A much larger clone differs from this one at a single base, so this may be a read error. The conserved final phenylalanine or tryptophan is absent from the CDR3, which likely points to a read error. For the CDR3, the DNA is TGCGCCAGCAGCCAGGGCCGACAGGCTATTGGCTACACCCTC. Residues: CASSQGRQAIGYTL. V is TRBV4-1 and J is TRBJ1-2, with TRBD1 as a possible D gene (6 bases). Deletions cut 3 bases from V and 7 bases from J, with 15 bases between. Germline lookup yields CDR1 MGHRA and CDR2 YSYEKL. The CDR3 has 14 residues.

The table lists this clonotype with many counts. CDR3 bases: TGCAGTGCTAGGGGCTACTCGCAAGAGACCCAGTACTTC. Residues: CSARGYSQETQYF. The chain couples TRBV20-1 to TRBJ2-5, with D unclear. V lost 3 bases and J 2 bases, leaving 10 bases between the germline ends. The CDR3 is made up of 13 amino acids. Germline CDR1 and CDR2: DFQATT and SNEGSKA (reference sequence).

Comments on this clonotype: It may be a read error: a sequence one base away is much more abundant. This rearrangement joins TRBV5-3 to TRBJ2-7; no definite D call. TRBV5-3 is assigned to the ORF class and has an uncertain function. Trimming pared 10 bases from V and 7 bases from J, leaving 15 bases between. The CDR3 totals 11 residues. CDR3 nucleotides: TGTGCCGGCAGCTTTGATTGGGAGCAGTACTTC. Translation: CAGSFDWEQYF.

This sequence joins TRBV6-2 or TRBV6-3 and TRBJ1-1, with TRBD1 matching over 8 bases. CDR1 and CDR2 from the germline V gene are MNHEY and SVGEGT. This CDR3 has 14 residues. J gave up 6 bases and V 6 bases, and 9 bases lay outside the gene matches. CDR3: CASSETGAGAEAFF. Here the CDR3 DNA reads TGTGCCAGCAGCGAGACAGGGGCTGGCGCTGAAGCTTTCTTT.

V gene TRBV4-3 combines with J gene TRBJ1-1, with 7 nucleotides matching TRBD1. The CDR3 consists of 16 residues. Germline V gene sequence: CDR1 LGHNA, CDR2 YSLEER. The junction had 9 bases not matched to a gene; V was cut back by 4 bases and J by 1 base. CDR3 protein: CASSPFPGQANTEAFF. CDR3 bases: TGCGCCAGCAGCCCCTTCCCCGGACAGGCGAACACTGAAGCTTTCTTT.

V and J are TRBV2 and TRBJ1-4; D is unresolved. Trimming removed 7 bases at V and 3 bases at J, with 12 bases between. Germline V CDR1 and CDR2: SNHLY, FYNNEI. The CDR3 is made up of 14 amino acids. The CDR3 bases are TGTGCCAGCACCGTTGGGCCTGCTAATGAAAAACTGTTTTTT. Translation gives CASTVGPANEKLFF.

V gene TRBV4-1 combines with J gene TRBJ1-2, with no clear D. Looked up from germline, CDR1 is MGHRA and CDR2 is YSYEKL. The CDR3 sequence is 15 residues long. Trimming took 2 bases from V and 4 from J, leaving 14 bases between them. The CDR3 here is CASSQSPPGSYGYTF. In nucleotides, the CDR3 is TGCGCCAGCAGCCAATCTCCCCCCGGCAGCTATGGCTACACCTTC.

This clonotype appeared many times. The chain combines TRBV13 with TRBJ2-7; 8 nucleotides align to TRBD2. Germline-derived CDR1 and CDR2 are PRHDT and FYEKMQ (reference sequence). The CDR3 runs 14 residues. With 2 bases clipped from V and 7 bases from J, the junction kept 7 bases outside the gene matches. The CDR3 DNA reads TGTGCCAGCAGCTTATTCGGGAGGGCCGATGAGCAGTACTTC. It specifies CASSLFGRADEQYF.

This clonotype was counted only a few times. The chain combines TRBV5-1 with TRBJ2-2; 13 bases agree with TRBD2. The J segment lost 4 bases and the V segment lost 6 bases, leaving 6 bases of the junction unmatched. This CDR3 is built from 16 residues. Germline CDR1 is SGHRS and CDR2 is YFSETQ. The CDR3 sequence is CASNGLAGVGTGELFF. The CDR3 DNA sequence: TGCGCCAGCAACGGACTAGCGGGAGTCGGCACCGGGGAGCTGTTTTTT.

Worth noting for this clonotype: This CDR3 fails to terminate in the conserved phenylalanine or tryptophan, so it likely reflects a read error. The CDR3 DNA follows: TGTGCCAGCAGTGTTGGGAACGCCTACGAGCAGTACTCC. This sequence encodes CASSVGNAYEQYS. This rearrangement joins TRBV25-1 to TRBJ2-7; D ambiguous. V was pared by 4 bases and J by 2 bases, with 9 bases between. The CDR3 totals 13 residues. Germline V gene sequence: CDR1 MGHDK, CDR2 SYGVNS.

The table lists this clonotype with a few counts. This chain links TRBV5-6 with TRBJ1-2; TRBD1 matches at 7 bases. V shed 6 bases, J shed 4 bases, and the junction held 3 bases outside the gene matches. This CDR3 spans 12 amino acids. Germline V gene lookup returns CDR1 SGHDT and CDR2 YYEEEE. CDR3 in amino acids: CASTPGGYGYTF. The CDR3, as DNA: TGTGCCAGCACACCAGGGGGCTATGGCTACACCTTC.

Details on this clonotype: Relative to the germline gene, one junction end is altered; a read error may explain this. The rearrangement links TRBV11-3 to TRBJ1-1; D gene unclear. The CDR3 has 13 residues. Germline V lookup: CDR1 SGHNT, CDR2 YENEEA. The CDR3, as DNA: TGTGCCCGCAGCTTAGGATTGAACACTGAAGCTTTCTTT. Its translation is CARSLGLNTEAFF. Looking up the rest from reference TRBV11-3 and TRBJ1-1 gives the full variable domain: EAGVVQSPRYKIIEKKQPVAFWCNPISGHNTLYWYLQNLGQGPELLIRYENEEAVDDSQLPKDRFSAERLKGVDSTLKIQPAELGDSAVYLCARSLGLNTEAFFGQGTRLTVV.

This clonotype was recorded at least ten times. The rearrangement links TRBV4-3 to TRBJ1-1, with no clear D. Germline-derived CDR1 and CDR2 are LGHNA and YSLEER. The CDR3 is 13 amino acids. Trimming stripped 1 base from V and 3 bases from J, with 6 bases between. CDR3 nucleotide sequence: TGCGCCAGCAGCCAAGGTAGTGACACTGAAGCTTTCTTT. It translates to CASSQGSDTEAFF.

This clonotype was observed at least ten times. The J gene is TRBJ1-2, the V gene TRBV7-6; D is perhaps TRBD1 (5 bases). The V end was cut by 6 bases, the J end by 4 bases, with 9 bases between. Per germline, CDR1 SGHVS and CDR2 FNYEAQ. The CDR3 length is 12 residues. The CDR3 DNA follows: TGTGCCAGCAGTGACAGCCTCTATGGCTACACCTTC. Protein sequence: CASSDSLYGYTF.

This clonotype showed up just a few times. This chain uses TRBV27 with TRBJ2-7; TRBD2 aligns across 13 bases. Germline trimming cut 5 bases from V and 1 base from J; bases unmatched to any gene: 8. The CDR3 has 17 residues. In germline, CDR1 is MNHEY, CDR2 SMNVEV (reference sequence). The CDR3 region has the DNA TGTGCCAGCAGTCTTACTAGCGGGAGGGCCGGGTCCTACGAGCAGTACTTC. Protein sequence: CASSLTSGRAGSYEQYF.